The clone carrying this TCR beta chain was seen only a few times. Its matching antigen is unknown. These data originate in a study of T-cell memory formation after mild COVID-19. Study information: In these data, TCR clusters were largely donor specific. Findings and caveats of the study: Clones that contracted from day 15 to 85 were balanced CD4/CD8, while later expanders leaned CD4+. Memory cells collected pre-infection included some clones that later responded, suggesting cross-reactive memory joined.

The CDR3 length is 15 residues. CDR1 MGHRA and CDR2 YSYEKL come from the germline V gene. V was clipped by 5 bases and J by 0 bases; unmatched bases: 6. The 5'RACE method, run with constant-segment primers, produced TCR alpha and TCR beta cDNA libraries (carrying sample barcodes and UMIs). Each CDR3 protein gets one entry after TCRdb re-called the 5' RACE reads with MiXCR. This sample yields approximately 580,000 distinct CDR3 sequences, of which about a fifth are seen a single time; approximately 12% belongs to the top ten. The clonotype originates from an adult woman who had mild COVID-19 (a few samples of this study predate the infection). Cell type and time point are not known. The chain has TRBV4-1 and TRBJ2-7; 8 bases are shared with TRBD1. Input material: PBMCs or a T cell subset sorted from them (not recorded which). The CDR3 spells CASSTRQGSSYEQYF. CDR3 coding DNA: TGCGCCAGCAGCACCCGACAGGGGAGCTCCTACGAGCAGTACTTC.